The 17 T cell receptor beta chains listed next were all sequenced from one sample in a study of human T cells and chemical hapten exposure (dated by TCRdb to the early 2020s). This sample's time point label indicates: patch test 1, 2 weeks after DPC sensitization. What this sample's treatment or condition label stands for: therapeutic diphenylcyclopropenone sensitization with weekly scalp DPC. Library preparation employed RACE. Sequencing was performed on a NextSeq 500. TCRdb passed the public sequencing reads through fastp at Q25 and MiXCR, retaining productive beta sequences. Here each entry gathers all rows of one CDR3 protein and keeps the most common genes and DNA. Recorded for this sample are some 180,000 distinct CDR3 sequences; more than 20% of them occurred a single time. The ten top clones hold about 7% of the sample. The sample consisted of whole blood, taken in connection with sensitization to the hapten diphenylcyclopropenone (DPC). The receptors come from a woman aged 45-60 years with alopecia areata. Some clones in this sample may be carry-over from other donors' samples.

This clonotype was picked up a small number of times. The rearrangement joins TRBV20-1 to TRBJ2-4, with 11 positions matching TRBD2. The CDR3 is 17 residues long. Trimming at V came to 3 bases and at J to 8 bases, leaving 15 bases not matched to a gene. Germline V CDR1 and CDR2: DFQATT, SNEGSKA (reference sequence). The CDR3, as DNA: TGCAGTGCTAGTAGAGGGGTGACTAGCGGGATTATGGACATTCAGTACTTC. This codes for CSASRGVTSGIMDIQYF.

The CDR3 nucleotides read TGTGCCAGCAGCCAAGGCAGGGCCAAAGAGACCCAGTACTTC. This translates into CASSQGRAKETQYF. The chain uses TRBV3-1 and TRBJ2-5, with TRBD1 as a possible D gene (5 bases). This CDR3 contains 14 residues. The V gene lost 1 base and the J gene lost 3 bases, with 9 bases spanning the gap. Germline CDR1 LGHDT, CDR2 YNNKEL (reference sequence).

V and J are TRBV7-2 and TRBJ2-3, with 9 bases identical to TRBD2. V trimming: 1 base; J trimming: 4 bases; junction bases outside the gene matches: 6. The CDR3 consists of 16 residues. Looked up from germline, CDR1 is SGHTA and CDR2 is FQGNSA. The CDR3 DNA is TGTGCCAGCAGCTTAGGGGCGGGAGGGGTGGCAGATACGCAGTATTTT. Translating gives CASSLGAGGVADTQYF.

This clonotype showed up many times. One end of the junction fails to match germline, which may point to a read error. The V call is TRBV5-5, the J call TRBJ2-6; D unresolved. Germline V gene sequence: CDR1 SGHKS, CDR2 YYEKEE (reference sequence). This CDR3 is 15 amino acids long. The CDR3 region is CASRLDLSGANVLTF. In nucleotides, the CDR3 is TGTGCCAGCAGGTTGGACCTTTCTGGGGCCAACGTCCTGACTTTC.

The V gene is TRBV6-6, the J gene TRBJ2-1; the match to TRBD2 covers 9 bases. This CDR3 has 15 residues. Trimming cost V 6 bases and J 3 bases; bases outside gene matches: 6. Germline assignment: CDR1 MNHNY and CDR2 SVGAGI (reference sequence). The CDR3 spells CASSLAGADYNEQFF. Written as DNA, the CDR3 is TGTGCCAGCAGCTTAGCGGGAGCCGACTACAATGAGCAGTTCTTC.

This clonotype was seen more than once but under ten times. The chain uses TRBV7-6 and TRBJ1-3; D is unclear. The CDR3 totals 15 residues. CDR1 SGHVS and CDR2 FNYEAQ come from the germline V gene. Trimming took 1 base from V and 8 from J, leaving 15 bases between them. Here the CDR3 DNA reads TGTGCCAGCAGCTTAGTGTCCGGGAGCGGTGACACCATATATTTT. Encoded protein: CASSLVSGSGDTIYF.

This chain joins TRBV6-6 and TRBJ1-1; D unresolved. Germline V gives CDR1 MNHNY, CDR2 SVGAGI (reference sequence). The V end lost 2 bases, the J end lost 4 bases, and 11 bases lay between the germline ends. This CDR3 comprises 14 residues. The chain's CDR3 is CASSYPEGGTEAFF. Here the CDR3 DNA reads TGTGCCAGCAGTTACCCAGAGGGAGGCACTGAAGCTTTCTTT.

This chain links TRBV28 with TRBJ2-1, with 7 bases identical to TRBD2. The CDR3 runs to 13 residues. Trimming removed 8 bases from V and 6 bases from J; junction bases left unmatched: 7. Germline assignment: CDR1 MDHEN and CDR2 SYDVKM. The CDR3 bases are TGTGCCAGCTGCGCGGGAGTCGTCAATGAGCAGTTCTTC. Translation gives CASCAGVVNEQFF.

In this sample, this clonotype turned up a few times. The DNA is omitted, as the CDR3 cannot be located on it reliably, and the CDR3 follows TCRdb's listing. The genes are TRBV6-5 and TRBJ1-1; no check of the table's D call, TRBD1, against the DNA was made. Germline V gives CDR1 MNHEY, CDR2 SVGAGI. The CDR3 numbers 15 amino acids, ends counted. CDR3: CASSSSTGAKREAFF.

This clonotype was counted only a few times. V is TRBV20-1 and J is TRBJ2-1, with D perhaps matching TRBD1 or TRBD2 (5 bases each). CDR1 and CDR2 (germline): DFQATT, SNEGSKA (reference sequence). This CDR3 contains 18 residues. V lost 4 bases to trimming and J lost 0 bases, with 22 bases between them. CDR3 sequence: CSATGAPGSRASYNEQFF. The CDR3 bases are TGCAGTGCTACCGGGGCCCCGGGGAGCAGGGCCTCCTACAATGAGCAGTTCTTC.

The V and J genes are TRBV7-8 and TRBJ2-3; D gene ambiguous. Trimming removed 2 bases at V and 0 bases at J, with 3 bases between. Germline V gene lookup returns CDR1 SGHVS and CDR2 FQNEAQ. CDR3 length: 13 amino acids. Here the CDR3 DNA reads TGTGCCAGCAGCTTACTAAGCACAGATACGCAGTATTTT. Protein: CASSLLSTDTQYF. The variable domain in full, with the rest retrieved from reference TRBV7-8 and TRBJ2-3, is GAGVSQSPRYKVAKRGQDVALRCDPISGHVSLFWYQQALGQGPEFLTYFQNEAQLDKSGLPSDRFFAERPEGSVSTLKIQRTQQEDSAVYLCASSLLSTDTQYFGPGTRLTVL.

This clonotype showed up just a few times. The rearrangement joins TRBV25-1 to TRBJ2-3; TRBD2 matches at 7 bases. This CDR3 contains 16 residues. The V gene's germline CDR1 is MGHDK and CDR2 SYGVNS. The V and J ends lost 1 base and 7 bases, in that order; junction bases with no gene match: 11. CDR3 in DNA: TGTGCCAGCAGTGAATCGGCGGGAGCGCGCTTGAATACGCAGTATTTT. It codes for CASSESAGARLNTQYF. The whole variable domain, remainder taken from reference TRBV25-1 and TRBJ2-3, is EADIYQTPRYLVIGTGKKITLECSQTMGHDKMYWYQQDPGMELHLIHYSYGVNSTEKGDLSSESTVSRIRTEHFPLTLESARPSHTSQYLCASSESAGARLNTQYFGPGTRLTVL.

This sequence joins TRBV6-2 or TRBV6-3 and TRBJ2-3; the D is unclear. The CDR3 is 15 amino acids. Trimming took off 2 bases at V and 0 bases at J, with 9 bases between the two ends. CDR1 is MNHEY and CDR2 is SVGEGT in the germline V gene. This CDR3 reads CASSYPVGSTDTQYF. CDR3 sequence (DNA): TGTGCCAGCAGTTACCCAGTCGGAAGCACAGATACGCAGTATTTT.

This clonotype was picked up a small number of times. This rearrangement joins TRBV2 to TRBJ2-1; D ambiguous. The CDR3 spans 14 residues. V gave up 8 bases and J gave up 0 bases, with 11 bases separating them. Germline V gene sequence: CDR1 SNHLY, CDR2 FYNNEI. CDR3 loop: CASGPDVSYNEQFF. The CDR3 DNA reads TGTGCCAGCGGACCGGATGTCTCCTACAATGAGCAGTTCTTC.

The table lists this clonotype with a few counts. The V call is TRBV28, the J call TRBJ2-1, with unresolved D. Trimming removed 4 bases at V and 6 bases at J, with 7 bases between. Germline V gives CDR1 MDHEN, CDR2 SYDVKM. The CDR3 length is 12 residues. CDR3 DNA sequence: TGTGCCAGCAGTTCGACACGCAATGAGCAGTTCTTC. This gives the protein CASSSTRNEQFF.

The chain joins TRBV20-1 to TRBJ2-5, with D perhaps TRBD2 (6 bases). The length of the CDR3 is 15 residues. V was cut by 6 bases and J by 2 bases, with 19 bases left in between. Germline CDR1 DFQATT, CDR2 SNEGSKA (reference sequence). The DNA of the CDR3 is TGCAGTGCCCTCCCTCTTCGGCGGGAACAAGAGACCCAGTACTTC. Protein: CSALPLRREQETQYF.

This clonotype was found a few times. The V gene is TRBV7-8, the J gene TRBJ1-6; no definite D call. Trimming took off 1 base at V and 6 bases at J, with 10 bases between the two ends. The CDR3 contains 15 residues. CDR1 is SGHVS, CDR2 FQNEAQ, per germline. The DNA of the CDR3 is TGTGCCAGCAGCTTAGTAGCGGCCTCTAATTCACCCCTCCACTTT. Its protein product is CASSLVAASNSPLHF.